Shown below are 22 T cell receptor beta chains from a single sample sequenced in a study of blood T cells in healthy people across ages. Using a J-beta primer mix together with a sample-barcoded 5' primer, a second PCR was run for about 6 to 12 cycles. TCRdb processed the 5' RACE reads anew with MiXCR; each CDR3 protein has one entry. Altogether 700,000 to 950,000 distinct CDR3 sequences are present, roughly 64% being singletons, with the ten largest covering approximately 23%. Sequencing was carried out using blood. These receptors were taken from a man aged 30 to 45 in good health.

The sample holds a few counts of this clonotype. The rearrangement links TRBV7-2 to TRBJ2-7; D might be TRBD2 (6 bases). V dropped 6 bases and J dropped 7 bases, with 16 bases sitting between them. Germline V CDR1 and CDR2: SGHTA, FQGNSA. The CDR3 length is 13 residues. The CDR3 DNA is TGTGCCAGCAGGACGGGACTCCTTGGGGAGCAGTACTTC. Its translation is CASRTGLLGEQYF.

The chain uses TRBV4-2 and TRBJ2-1, with a possible D match to TRBD2 (5 bases). The germline gives CDR1 LGHNA, CDR2 YNFKEQ. The CDR3 has 14 amino acids. V dropped 0 bases and J dropped 7 bases, with 10 bases sitting between them. CDR3 protein: CASSQEAGENEQFF. The CDR3, as DNA: TGTGCCAGCAGCCAAGAGGCGGGCGAGAATGAGCAGTTCTTC.

This chain uses TRBV12-3 or TRBV12-4 with TRBJ1-2; TRBD1 matches at 8 bases. This CDR3 contains 17 residues. The junction had 14 bases not matched to a gene; V was cut back by 3 bases and J by 5 bases. The CDR3 nucleotides read TGTGCCAGCAGTTTTAAGTCAGGGGGCTCTGTTGGTTATGGCTACACCTTC. This sequence encodes CASSFKSGGSVGYGYTF.

The rearrangement uses TRBV28 and TRBJ2-5; 9 positions agree with TRBD1. CDR1 and CDR2 (germline): MDHEN, SYDVKM. The CDR3 totals 15 residues. V lost 10 bases and J lost 11; bases outside the gene matches: 20. The CDR3 nucleotides read TGTGCCACCCACGACCCGGGACAGGGTCGTAATGAGCAGTACTTC. It codes for CATHDPGQGRNEQYF. Drawing the rest from reference TRBV28 and TRBJ2-5, the complete variable domain is DVKVTQSSRYLVKRTGEKVFLECVQDMDHENMFWYRQDPGLGLRLIYFSYDVKMKEKGDIPEGYSVSREKKERFSLILESASTNQTSMYLCATHDPGQGRNEQYFGPGTRLLVL.

This clonotype appeared a few times. The chain carries TRBV20-1 and TRBJ2-7; no clear D. The DNA end is a closer match to TRBJ2-4, so the J assignment may be wrong. The CDR3 spans 11 residues. Germline-derived CDR1 and CDR2 are DFQATT and SNEGSKA (reference sequence). CDR3 region: CSAWGFNIQYF. CDR3 bases: TGCAGTGCTTGGGGTTTTAACATTCAGTACTTC.

This clonotype showed up many times. The chain employs TRBV11-2 and TRBJ2-1; the D is unclear. The germline V and J ends were trimmed by 2 bases and 0 bases, with 2 bases remaining between them. This CDR3 comprises 13 residues. Germline V gene lookup returns CDR1 SGHAT and CDR2 FQNNGV. CDR3 protein: CASSLFSYNEQFF. DNA for the CDR3: TGTGCCAGCAGCTTATTCTCCTACAATGAGCAGTTCTTC.

The V and J genes are TRBV5-1 and TRBJ2-2; no definite D call. CDR1 and CDR2 from the germline V gene are SGHRS and YFSETQ. The CDR3 loop spans 14 amino acids. The V end lost 6 bases, the J end lost 0 bases, and 9 bases lay between the germline ends. As DNA, the CDR3 is TGCGCCAGCAAAACGGACCCGAACACCGGGGAGCTGTTTTTT. Its translation is CASKTDPNTGELFF. The whole variable domain, filled in from reference TRBV5-1 and TRBJ2-2, reads KAGVTQTPRYLIKTRGQQVTLSCSPISGHRSVSWYQQTPGQGLQFLFEYFSETQRNKGNFPGRFSGRQFSNSRSEMNVSTLELGDSALYLCASKTDPNTGELFFGEGSRLTVL.

The rearrangement uses TRBV27 and TRBJ1-2; D uncertain. The CDR3 runs 17 residues. Germline CDR1 is MNHEY and CDR2 is SMNVEV (reference sequence). Trimming shortened V by 1 base and J by 0 bases, and 15 bases separated the two germline ends. The CDR3 sequence: CASSLLGVGLSNYGYTF. In DNA form, the CDR3 reads TGTGCCAGCAGTTTATTGGGTGTGGGCCTCTCTAACTATGGCTACACCTTC.

The chain carries TRBV6-1 and TRBJ2-7, with a tentative D call TRBD2 (6 bases). Trimming removed 7 bases at V and 9 bases at J, with 25 bases between. This CDR3 region has 15 residues. Germline V lookup: CDR1 MNHNS, CDR2 SASEGT. CDR3 loop: CASTPGEDGAGGQYF. CDR3 nucleotides: TGTGCCAGCACCCCTGGGGAAGATGGAGCGGGCGGGCAGTACTTC.

This clonotype was found a few times. The chain employs TRBV7-9 and TRBJ1-2; a weak D match, TRBD1 (6 bases). Trimming took 6 bases from V and 6 from J, leaving 14 bases between them. The CDR3 is 13 residues long. Germline V lookup: CDR1 SEHNR, CDR2 FQNEAQ (reference sequence). In DNA form, the CDR3 reads TGTGCCAGCAGTAGCCGGGACATCGATGGCTACACCTTC. It yields the protein CASSSRDIDGYTF.

This clonotype showed up just a few times. The genes are TRBV6-2 or TRBV6-3 and TRBJ2-5; D not resolved. Per germline, CDR1 MNHEY and CDR2 SVGEGT. Trimming removed 4 bases at V and 5 bases at J, with 5 bases between. The CDR3 is made up of 11 amino acids. CDR3 amino acids: CASSLWETQYF. DNA for the CDR3: TGTGCCAGCAGTTTATGGGAGACCCAGTACTTC.

The chain recombines TRBV9 with TRBJ2-3; D gene ambiguous. CDR1 SGDLS and CDR2 YYNGEE come from the germline V gene. The CDR3 has 13 amino acids. With 4 bases removed from V and 7 bases from J, the gap between germline ends came to 13 bases. This CDR3 is CASSTDWANTQYF. The CDR3 DNA reads TGTGCCAGCAGCACAGACTGGGCTAATACGCAGTATTTT.

The gene calls are TRBV6-6 and TRBJ1-4; TRBD1 aligns across 8 bases. Germline loops: CDR1 MNHNY, CDR2 SVGAGI (reference sequence). This CDR3 has 15 residues. Germline trimming cut 6 bases from V and 5 bases from J; bases unmatched to any gene: 8. CDR3 nucleotides: TGTGCCAGCAGCCGCGGGACAGGTGGGAATGAAAAACTGTTTTTT. This codes for CASSRGTGGNEKLFF.

The chain carries TRBV7-2 and TRBJ2-5, with D perhaps matching TRBD1 (5 bases). The DNA end is a closer match to TRBJ2-1, so the J assignment may be wrong. The CDR3 loop spans 13 amino acids. The germline V gene has CDR1 SGHTA and CDR2 FQGNSA. CDR3: CASSFSGLETQFF. Here the CDR3 DNA reads TGTGCCAGCAGCTTCTCAGGGTTGGAGACCCAGTTCTTC.

The chain has TRBV12-3 or TRBV12-4 and TRBJ2-7; a possible D gene is TRBD1 (5 bases). Trimming cost V 2 bases and J 7 bases, with 18 bases left between them. CDR3 length equals 15 residues. The CDR3 loop reads CASSLQGRAYNEQYF. In nucleotides, the CDR3 is TGTGCCAGCAGTTTACAGGGTCGAGCCTACAATGAGCAGTACTTC.

The DNA of the CDR3 is TGTGCCAGCACCCGCCCCAATATGGTAAATGAGCAGTTCTTC. Its protein product is CASTRPNMVNEQFF. This chain joins TRBV7-2 and TRBJ2-1; D unresolved. The V gene's germline CDR1 is SGHTA and CDR2 FQGNSA. The CDR3 has 14 amino acids. V was shortened by 7 bases and J by 7 bases, with 17 bases between the two germline ends.

The rearrangement joins TRBV20-1 to TRBJ2-1, with D possibly matching TRBD1 (6 bases). The CDR3 loop spans 13 amino acids. Germline V CDR1 and CDR2: DFQATT, SNEGSKA (reference sequence). V lost 6 bases to trimming and J lost 5 bases, with 14 bases between them. The CDR3 coding sequence is TGCAGTGCCCGAGGGGGAAACAACAATGAGCAGTTCTTC. The encoded protein is CSARGGNNNEQFF.

The chain combines TRBV5-6 with TRBJ2-3, with TRBD2 matching over 13 bases. Trimming removed 1 base from V and 10 bases from J; junction bases left unmatched: 6. CDR1 and CDR2 (germline): SGHDT, YYEEEE. This CDR3 is built from 15 residues. The CDR3 is CASSLMGLAGSSQYF. The CDR3 DNA sequence: TGTGCCAGCAGCTTGATGGGACTAGCGGGGTCCTCGCAGTATTTT.

The rearrangement links TRBV9 to TRBJ2-5, with D perhaps matching TRBD1 (5 bases). Deletions cut 4 bases from V and 5 bases from J, with 18 bases between. This CDR3 region has 15 residues. Germline loops: CDR1 SGDLS, CDR2 YYNGEE. In DNA, the CDR3 is TGTGCCAGCAGCTCCAGGGTGGCAGGGAAGGAGACCCAGTACTTC. It encodes CASSSRVAGKETQYF.

This rearrangement joins TRBV7-9 to TRBJ2-1, with TRBD1 matching over 9 bases. This CDR3 is built from 14 residues. V shed 5 bases, J shed 7 bases, and the junction held 6 bases outside the gene matches. Germline CDR1 reads SEHNR; CDR2 reads FQNEAQ (reference sequence). DNA of the CDR3: TGTGCCAGCAGCACCAGGGACAGGGAAAATGAGCAGTTCTTC. Protein product: CASSTRDRENEQFF.

The chain carries TRBV20-1 and TRBJ2-3; D perhaps matches TRBD1 (6 bases). Germline CDR1 DFQATT, CDR2 SNEGSKA (reference sequence). This CDR3 is built from 17 residues. V was trimmed by 0 bases and J by 2 bases, leaving 18 bases between them. The CDR3 sequence: CSARDVLGGVLTDTQYF. CDR3 bases: TGCAGTGCTAGAGACGTTTTAGGGGGAGTTCTCACAGATACGCAGTATTTT.

The chain carries TRBV7-2 and TRBJ2-4, with D possibly being TRBD2 (6 bases). The assigned J gene may be wrong: the sequence end matches TRBJ2-7 better. There are 15 residues in the CDR3. Germline CDR1 is SGHTA and CDR2 is FQGNSA. The CDR3 spells CASSLEYGGSNEQYF. The CDR3 region has the DNA TGTGCCAGCAGCTTAGAATACGGAGGGAGCAACGAGCAGTACTTC.